The present TCR beta chain was sequenced within a study of human T cells and chemical hapten exposure. TCRdb re-called the RACE reads through MiXCR, storing one row per CDR3 protein. This sample has tens of thousands of distinct CDR3 sequences, with approximately 11% found just once. The V and J ends lost 4 bases and 4 bases, in that order; junction bases with no gene match: 8. Germline lookup yields CDR1 SGHTA and CDR2 FQGNSA. CDR3 length: 15 residues. This clonotype has a count of ten or more. Noted time point: pre-sensitization, week 0. Treatment defined: therapeutic diphenylcyclopropenone sensitization with weekly scalp DPC.

This sample comprised whole blood, obtained in connection with sensitization to the hapten diphenylcyclopropenone (DPC). This TCR was sampled from a woman in her forties or fifties with alopecia areata. Some clones in this sample may be carry-over from other donors' samples. This chain uses TRBV7-2 with TRBJ2-5; 8 nucleotides agree with TRBD1. CDR3 sequence: CASSYSGQGRETQYF. The CDR3 DNA reads TGTGCCAGCAGCTACTCAGGACAGGGCAGAGAGACCCAGTACTTC. The whole variable domain, remainder taken from reference TRBV7-2 and TRBJ2-5, is GAGVSQSPSNKVTEKGKDVELRCDPISGHTALYWYRQSLGQGLEFLIYFQGNSAPDKSGLPSDRFSAERTGGSVSTLTIQRTQQEDSAVYLCASSYSGQGRETQYFGPGTRLLVL.